A selection of T cell receptor beta chains follows, all from one sample in a study of blood T cell repertoires in COVID-19. Clones were sequenced by immunoSEQ multiplex PCR, and TCRdb holds only the in-frame ones, with some missing. The data hold around 70,000 clones, with around 90% observed a single time. The source material was peripheral blood. The origin of the receptors is a man over 45 with acute or convalescent COVID-19. Both conserved end residues are part of each CDR3. Fields, in order: J gene, V gene, D gene, clone size, CDR3 DNA, CDR3 protein. A D gene is named only where the DNA matches it firmly. Size tells how often a clone was seen (once, few, many) or the class of an expanded clone, and some rows leave it out.

j_call: TRBJ1-5; v_call: TRBV7-2; d_call: .; clone_size: .; cdr3_nt: TGTGCCAGCAGCCTACTAAACAATCAGCCCCAGCATTTT; cdr3_aa: CASSLLNNQPQHF
j_call: TRBJ2-7; v_call: TRBV4-1; d_call: TRBD2; clone_size: .; cdr3_nt: TGCGCCAGCAGTTTAGCGGGAGGCACCTACGAGCAGTACTTC; cdr3_aa: CASSLAGGTYEQYF
j_call: TRBJ2-5; v_call: TRBV5-7; d_call: .; clone_size: .; cdr3_nt: TGTGCCAGCAGCTTGGGGCAGATCGTAATCCAAGAGACCCAGTACTTC; cdr3_aa: CASSLGQIVIQETQYF
j_call: TRBJ1-2; v_call: TRBV19; d_call: TRBD1; clone_size: .; cdr3_nt: TGTGCCAGCAACCTTCGGACAGGTACTAACTATGGCTACACCTTC; cdr3_aa: CASNLRTGTNYGYTF
j_call: TRBJ2-2; v_call: TRBV7-9; d_call: TRBD1; clone_size: once; cdr3_nt: TGTGCCAGCAGGAGACAGGGGGCATCCACCGGGGAGCTGTTTTTT; cdr3_aa: CASRRQGASTGELFF
j_call: TRBJ2-1; v_call: TRBV15; d_call: .; clone_size: .; cdr3_nt: TGTGCCACCAGCAGAGATACCGGCTCCTACAATGAGCAGTTCTTC; cdr3_aa: CATSRDTGSYNEQFF
j_call: TRBJ1-1; v_call: TRBV28; d_call: .; clone_size: .; cdr3_nt: TGTGCCAGCAGTAAGCTAGGAGGCGGAACTGAAGCTTTCTTT; cdr3_aa: CASSKLGGGTEAFF
j_call: TRBJ2-5; v_call: TRBV7-8; d_call: .; clone_size: .; cdr3_nt: TGTGCCAGCAGCTTGCGGGGTAGCGGCCAAGAGACCCAGTACTTC; cdr3_aa: CASSLRGSGQETQYF
j_call: TRBJ2-1; v_call: TRBV19; d_call: TRBD2; clone_size: .; cdr3_nt: TGTGCCAGTATGGAAGCGGGGTACAATGAGCAGTTCTTC; cdr3_aa: CASMEAGYNEQFF
j_call: TRBJ1-5; v_call: TRBV2; d_call: TRBD1; clone_size: .; cdr3_nt: TGTGCCAGCACTCGGACAGGGGCAGGCAATCAGCCCCAGCATTTT; cdr3_aa: CASTRTGAGNQPQHF
j_call: TRBJ2-5; v_call: TRBV5-1; d_call: TRBD2; clone_size: .; cdr3_nt: TGCGCCAGCAGCGTCCAAGCGGGAGAGGAGACCCAGTACTTC; cdr3_aa: CASSVQAGEETQYF
j_call: TRBJ2-1; v_call: TRBV11-1; d_call: TRBD1; clone_size: .; cdr3_nt: TGTGCCAGCAGCCCACGACAGGGAATCGGTGAGCAGTTCTTC; cdr3_aa: CASSPRQGIGEQFF
j_call: TRBJ2-2; v_call: TRBV9; d_call: .; clone_size: .; cdr3_nt: TGTGCCAGCAGCGTAGATAGCGCAGGGAACACCGGGGAGCTGTTTTTT; cdr3_aa: CASSVDSAGNTGELFF
j_call: TRBJ2-5; v_call: TRBV10-1; d_call: TRBD1; clone_size: .; cdr3_nt: TGCGCCCGCCGGGACAGGGGACCAGAGACCCAGTACTTC; cdr3_aa: CARRDRGPETQYF
j_call: TRBJ2-2; v_call: TRBV7-3; d_call: TRBD1; clone_size: .; cdr3_nt: TGTGCCAGCAGCCGTAACCCCGGGACAGGACAGAACACCGGGGAGCTGTTTTTT; cdr3_aa: CASSRNPGTGQNTGELFF
j_call: TRBJ2-3; v_call: TRBV9; d_call: .; clone_size: .; cdr3_nt: TGTGCCAGCAGCGAACTAGCCCCAGATACGCAGTATTTT; cdr3_aa: CASSELAPDTQYF
j_call: TRBJ1-5; v_call: TRBV28; d_call: TRBD1; clone_size: .; cdr3_nt: TGTGCCAGCAGTTTCCAGGGGGCGAGTGGGCAGCCCCAGCATTTT; cdr3_aa: CASSFQGASGQPQHF
j_call: TRBJ2-7; v_call: TRBV28; d_call: TRBD2; clone_size: .; cdr3_nt: TGTGCCAGCAGTCTATATAGCGGGGTCCTCTCCTACGAGCAGTACTTC; cdr3_aa: CASSLYSGVLSYEQYF
j_call: TRBJ2-7; v_call: TRBV3-1/TRBV3-2; d_call: .; clone_size: .; cdr3_nt: TGTGCCAGCAGCCAAGATGGGGCTTTCGAGCAGTACTTC; cdr3_aa: CASSQDGAFEQYF
j_call: TRBJ1-2; v_call: TRBV5-1; d_call: TRBD1; clone_size: once; cdr3_nt: TGCGCCACCTCCTGGGGACAGGGTGGCTACACCTTC; cdr3_aa: CATSWGQGGYTF
j_call: TRBJ1-1; v_call: TRBV3-1/TRBV3-2; d_call: TRBD1; clone_size: .; cdr3_nt: TGTGCCAGCAGCCAAGTAGTTCGGCAGGGGGTTTTTACTGAAGCTTTCTTT; cdr3_aa: CASSQVVRQGVFTEAFF
j_call: TRBJ2-3; v_call: TRBV11-3; d_call: .; clone_size: .; cdr3_nt: TGTGCCAGCAGCTTAGATCGGAGCAGGGCTAAGGAGGATACGCAGTATTTT; cdr3_aa: CASSLDRSRAKEDTQYF
j_call: TRBJ1-6; v_call: TRBV7-3; d_call: .; clone_size: .; cdr3_nt: TGTGCCAGCAGCCACGGGACATATAATTCACCCCTCCACTTT; cdr3_aa: CASSHGTYNSPLHF
j_call: TRBJ2-6; v_call: TRBV28; d_call: .; clone_size: .; cdr3_nt: TGTGCCAGCACCCCGCTCGGGAGCGCATTTCCTGGGGCCAACGTCCTGACTTTC; cdr3_aa: CASTPLGSAFPGANVLTF
j_call: TRBJ2-3; v_call: TRBV18; d_call: TRBD1; clone_size: .; cdr3_nt: TGTGCCAGCGTGGGGACAGGGGGACCGACTAGTCGGACTAGCACAGATACGCAGTATTTT; cdr3_aa: CASVGTGGPTSRTSTDTQYF
j_call: TRBJ2-1; v_call: TRBV18; d_call: TRBD2; clone_size: .; cdr3_nt: TGTGCCAGCTCACGGGGACTAGTAGACAATGAGCAGTTCTTC; cdr3_aa: CASSRGLVDNEQFF
j_call: TRBJ2-5; v_call: TRBV5-4; d_call: .; clone_size: .; cdr3_nt: TGTGCCAGCAGCTCGGGTGCACCTGGGGGGAAGTACCAAGAGACCCAGTACTTC; cdr3_aa: CASSSGAPGGKYQETQYF
j_call: TRBJ2-1; v_call: TRBV27; d_call: .; clone_size: .; cdr3_nt: TGTGCCAGCAGTTTATTGGGGGGCTCCTACAATGAGCAGTTCTTC; cdr3_aa: CASSLLGGSYNEQFF
j_call: TRBJ2-1; v_call: TRBV7-9; d_call: TRBD2; clone_size: .; cdr3_nt: TGTGCCAGCAGCTTACCTAGCGGGCTTTACAATGAGCAGTTCTTC; cdr3_aa: CASSLPSGLYNEQFF
j_call: TRBJ1-5; v_call: TRBV7-2; d_call: TRBD1; clone_size: .; cdr3_nt: TGTGCCAGCAGCGTGACAGGGAAAAGCAATCAGCCCCAGCATTTT; cdr3_aa: CASSVTGKSNQPQHF
j_call: TRBJ1-6; v_call: TRBV27; d_call: .; clone_size: .; cdr3_nt: TGTGCCAGCAGTTCGGGGGGTGAATCCTATAATTCACCCCTCCACTTT; cdr3_aa: CASSSGGESYNSPLHF
j_call: TRBJ2-6; v_call: TRBV4-2; d_call: TRBD2; clone_size: .; cdr3_nt: TGTGCCAGCAGCCTGAGGGAACTAGCGGGTAACTCTGGGGCCAACGTCCTGACTTTC; cdr3_aa: CASSLRELAGNSGANVLTF
j_call: TRBJ2-1; v_call: TRBV5-1; d_call: .; clone_size: .; cdr3_nt: TGCGCCAGCAGCTTGGTACAGAATGAGCAGTTCTTC; cdr3_aa: CASSLVQNEQFF
j_call: TRBJ2-1; v_call: TRBV4-1; d_call: .; clone_size: .; cdr3_nt: TGCGCCAGCAGCCAAGTTTTAGCAAATGAGCAGTTCTTC; cdr3_aa: CASSQVLANEQFF
j_call: TRBJ1-3; v_call: TRBV29-1; d_call: TRBD1; clone_size: .; cdr3_nt: TGCAGCGTTGTAGTGCAGGGGGCGCGGGACACCATATATTTT; cdr3_aa: CSVVVQGARDTIYF
j_call: TRBJ2-7; v_call: TRBV7-9; d_call: TRBD2; clone_size: .; cdr3_nt: TGTGCCAGCAGCGAGGCGGGGCTAGCGGGCGTATACGAGCAGTACTTC; cdr3_aa: CASSEAGLAGVYEQYF
j_call: TRBJ2-5; v_call: TRBV7-2; d_call: .; clone_size: .; cdr3_nt: TGTGCCAGCAGCTTAGAACCGGGGGGCCCCCAGACCCAGTACTTC; cdr3_aa: CASSLEPGGPQTQYF
j_call: TRBJ1-6; v_call: TRBV7-9; d_call: .; clone_size: .; cdr3_nt: TGTGCCAGCAGCTTTGGACAGAACAATAATTCACCCCTCCACTTT; cdr3_aa: CASSFGQNNNSPLHF
j_call: TRBJ2-1; v_call: TRBV2; d_call: .; clone_size: .; cdr3_nt: TGTGCCAGGCGGACTGGAGGGCCACTGAATGAGCAGTTCTTC; cdr3_aa: CARRTGGPLNEQFF
j_call: TRBJ2-3; v_call: TRBV28; d_call: TRBD1; clone_size: .; cdr3_nt: TGTGCCAGCGGGGGGACAGGTCGGACAGATACGCAGTATTTT; cdr3_aa: CASGGTGRTDTQYF
j_call: TRBJ2-7; v_call: TRBV7-6; d_call: .; clone_size: once; cdr3_nt: TGTGCCAGCAGCTTAGATGAGCGGTCCTACGAGCAGTACTTC; cdr3_aa: CASSLDERSYEQYF
j_call: TRBJ1-5; v_call: TRBV6-5; d_call: .; clone_size: .; cdr3_nt: TGTGCCAGCAAAGAGAACAGGGTGGGCAATCAGCCCCAGCATTTT; cdr3_aa: CASKENRVGNQPQHF
j_call: TRBJ1-5; v_call: TRBV2; d_call: TRBD1; clone_size: .; cdr3_nt: TGTGCCAGCAGCGGGGACAGAGGCAATCAGCCCCAGCATTTT; cdr3_aa: CASSGDRGNQPQHF
j_call: TRBJ1-1; v_call: TRBV9; d_call: TRBD1; clone_size: .; cdr3_nt: TGTGCCAGCAGCGTCAGGGGGCACACTGAAGCTTTCTTT; cdr3_aa: CASSVRGHTEAFF
j_call: TRBJ2-5; v_call: TRBV5-4; d_call: TRBD2; clone_size: .; cdr3_nt: TGTGCCAGCAGCCCGCTAGCGGGGGGACAAGAGACCCAGTACTTC; cdr3_aa: CASSPLAGGQETQYF
j_call: TRBJ1-4; v_call: TRBV7-9; d_call: TRBD1; clone_size: .; cdr3_nt: TGTGCCAGCAGCCAGGACAGGGAAGGATACAATGAAAAACTGTTTTTT; cdr3_aa: CASSQDREGYNEKLFF